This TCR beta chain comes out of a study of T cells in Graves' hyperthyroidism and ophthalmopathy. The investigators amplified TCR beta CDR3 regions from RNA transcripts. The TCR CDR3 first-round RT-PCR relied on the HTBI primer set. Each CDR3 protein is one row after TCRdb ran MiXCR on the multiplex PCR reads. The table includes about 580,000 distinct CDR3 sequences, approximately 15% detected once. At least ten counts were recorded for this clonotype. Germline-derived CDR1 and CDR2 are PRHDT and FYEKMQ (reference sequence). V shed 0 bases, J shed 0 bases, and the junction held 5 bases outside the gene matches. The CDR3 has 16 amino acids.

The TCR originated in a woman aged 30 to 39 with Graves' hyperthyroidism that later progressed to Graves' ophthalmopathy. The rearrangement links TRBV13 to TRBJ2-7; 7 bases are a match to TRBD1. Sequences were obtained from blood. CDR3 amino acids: CASSLGLQGISYEQYF. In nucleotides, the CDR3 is TGTGCCAGCAGCTTAGGCCTACAGGGGATCTCCTACGAGCAGTACTTC.